The sequence of this T cell receptor beta chain was determined in a study of T cell responses to AZD1222 COVID-19 vaccine. Germline V lookup: CDR1 MNHEY, CDR2 SMNVEV (reference sequence). The germline V and J ends were trimmed by 0 bases and 5 bases, with 13 bases remaining between them. The CDR3 contains 15 residues. Sequencing was performed with immunoSEQ multiplex PCR; in TCRdb, only in-frame clones are kept and a portion is missing. The sample holds some 160,000 clones, about 88% seen once. The V gene is TRBV27, the J gene TRBJ2-5; D could derive from TRBD1 or TRBD2 (5 bases each). The specimen comprised peripheral blood, sampled on day 0 of AZD1222 vaccination. The sequence was collected from an adult in good health. For the CDR3, the DNA is TGTGCCAGCAGTTTATCGCATTTGGGGACGGAGACCCAGTACTTC. Encoded protein: CASSLSHLGTETQYF.